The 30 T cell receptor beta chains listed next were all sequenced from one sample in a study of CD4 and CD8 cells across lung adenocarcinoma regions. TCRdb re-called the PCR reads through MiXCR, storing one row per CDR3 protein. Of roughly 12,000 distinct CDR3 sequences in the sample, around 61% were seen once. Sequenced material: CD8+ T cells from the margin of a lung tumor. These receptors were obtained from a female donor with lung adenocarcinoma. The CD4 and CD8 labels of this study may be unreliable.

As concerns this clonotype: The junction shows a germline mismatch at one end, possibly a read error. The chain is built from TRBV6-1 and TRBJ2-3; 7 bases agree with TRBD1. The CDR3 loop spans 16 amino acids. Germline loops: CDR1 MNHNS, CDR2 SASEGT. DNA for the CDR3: TGTGCCAGCAGTGCTAGGGGGCACCGAACCAAAAACACGCAGTATTTC. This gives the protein CASSARGHRTKNTQYF.

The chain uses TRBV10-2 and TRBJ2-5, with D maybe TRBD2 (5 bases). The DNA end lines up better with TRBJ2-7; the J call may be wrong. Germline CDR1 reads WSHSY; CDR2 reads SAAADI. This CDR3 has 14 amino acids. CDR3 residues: CASSSHGLGYEQYF. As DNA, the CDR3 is TGCGCCAGCAGTTCTCATGGACTGGGTTACGAGCAGTACTTC.

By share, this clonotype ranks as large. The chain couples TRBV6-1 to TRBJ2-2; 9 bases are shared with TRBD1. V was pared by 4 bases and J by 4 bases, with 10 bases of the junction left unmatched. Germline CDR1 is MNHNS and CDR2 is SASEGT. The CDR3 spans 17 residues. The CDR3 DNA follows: TGTGCCAGCAGTGTTGGTCGGGGACAGGGAGTCACCGGGGAGCTGTTTTTT. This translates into CASSVGRGQGVTGELFF.

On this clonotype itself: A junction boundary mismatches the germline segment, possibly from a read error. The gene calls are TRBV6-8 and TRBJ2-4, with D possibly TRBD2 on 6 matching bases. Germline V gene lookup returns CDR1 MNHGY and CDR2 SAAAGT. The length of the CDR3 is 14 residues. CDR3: CGSSGVRAKDIQYF. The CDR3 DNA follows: TGTGGCAGCTCGGGGGTGAGAGCCAAAGACATTCAGTACTTC.

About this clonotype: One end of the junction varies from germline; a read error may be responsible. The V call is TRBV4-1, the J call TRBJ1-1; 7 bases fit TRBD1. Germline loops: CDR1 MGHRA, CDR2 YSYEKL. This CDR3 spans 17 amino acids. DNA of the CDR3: TGCGCCAGCAGCCAAGCGGTAGGGGGCGAAATGAACACTGAAGCCATCTTT. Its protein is CASSQAVGGEMNTEAIF.

CDR3 sequence (DNA): TGTGCCAGCAGTCGAACACAGGAATTTGATACGCAGTATTTT. It is translated as CASSRTQEFDTQYF. This sequence joins TRBV6-1 and TRBJ2-3; the D gene is possibly TRBD1 (5 bases). The CDR3 is 14 amino acids. V was pared by 5 bases and J by 6 bases, with 15 bases between. CDR1 MNHNS and CDR2 SASEGT come from the germline V gene.

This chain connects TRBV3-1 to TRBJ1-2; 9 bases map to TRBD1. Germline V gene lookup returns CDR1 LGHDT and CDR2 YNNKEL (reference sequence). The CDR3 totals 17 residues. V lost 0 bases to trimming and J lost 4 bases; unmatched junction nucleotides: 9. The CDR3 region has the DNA TGTGCCAGCAGCCAAGATTGGGAACAGGGGGCTCGCTATGGCTACACCTTC. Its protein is CASSQDWEQGARYGYTF.

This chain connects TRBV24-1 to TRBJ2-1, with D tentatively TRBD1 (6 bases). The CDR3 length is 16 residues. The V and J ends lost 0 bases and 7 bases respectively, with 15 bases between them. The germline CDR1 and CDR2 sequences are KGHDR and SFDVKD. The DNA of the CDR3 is TGTGCCACCAGTGATTTGAAGCAGGGGATAAAGAATGAGCAGTTCTTC. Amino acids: CATSDLKQGIKNEQFF.

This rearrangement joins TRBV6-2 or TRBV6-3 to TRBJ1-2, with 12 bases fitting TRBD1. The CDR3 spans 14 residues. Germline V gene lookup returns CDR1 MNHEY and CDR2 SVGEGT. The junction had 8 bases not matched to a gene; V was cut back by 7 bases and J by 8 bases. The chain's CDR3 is CASTTGDRGLGYTF. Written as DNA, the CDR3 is TGTGCCAGCACTACAGGGGACAGGGGGCTCGGCTACACCTTC.

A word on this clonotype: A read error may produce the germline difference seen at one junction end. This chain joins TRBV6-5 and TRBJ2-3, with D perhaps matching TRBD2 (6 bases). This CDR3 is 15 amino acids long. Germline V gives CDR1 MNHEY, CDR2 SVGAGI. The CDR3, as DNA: TGTGCCAGCAGTTCGGGGGTCAGAGGCACAGACATGCAGTACTTT. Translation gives CASSSGVRGTDMQYF.

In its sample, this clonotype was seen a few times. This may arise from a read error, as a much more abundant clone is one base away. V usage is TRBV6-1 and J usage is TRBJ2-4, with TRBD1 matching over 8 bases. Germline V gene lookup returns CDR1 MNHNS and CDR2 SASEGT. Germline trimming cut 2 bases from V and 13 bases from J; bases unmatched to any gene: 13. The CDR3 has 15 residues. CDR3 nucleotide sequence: TGTGCCAGCAGTGAATTCGGGACAGGCTACAATGAGCAGTACTTC. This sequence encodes CASSEFGTGYNEQYF.

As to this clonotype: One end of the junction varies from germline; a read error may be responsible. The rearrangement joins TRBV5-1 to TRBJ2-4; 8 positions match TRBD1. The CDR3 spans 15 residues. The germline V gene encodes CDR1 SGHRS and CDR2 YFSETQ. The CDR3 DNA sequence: TGCGCCAGCAGCTTGGGCCAGGGGGCCAAAAACATTCAGTATTTC. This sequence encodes CASSLGQGAKNIQYF.

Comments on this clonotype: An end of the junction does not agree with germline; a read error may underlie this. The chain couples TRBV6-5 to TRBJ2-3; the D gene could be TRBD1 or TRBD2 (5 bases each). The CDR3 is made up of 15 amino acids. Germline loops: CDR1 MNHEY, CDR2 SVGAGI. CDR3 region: CASSSGQGATDTQYF. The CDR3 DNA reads TGTGCCAGCAGTTCGGGGCAGGGAGCCACAGATACTCAGTATTTT.

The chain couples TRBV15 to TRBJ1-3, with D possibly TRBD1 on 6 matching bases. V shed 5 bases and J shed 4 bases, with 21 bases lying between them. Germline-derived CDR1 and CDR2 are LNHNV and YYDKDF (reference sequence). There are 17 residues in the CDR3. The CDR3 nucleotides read TGTGCCACCAGCTACGGGGGGGGCGTAACGGGAGGAAACACCATATATTTT. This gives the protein CATSYGGGVTGGNTIYF.

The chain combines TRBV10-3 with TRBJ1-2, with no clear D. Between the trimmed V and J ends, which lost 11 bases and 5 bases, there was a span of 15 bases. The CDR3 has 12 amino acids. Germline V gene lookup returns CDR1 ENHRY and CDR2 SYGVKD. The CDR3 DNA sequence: TGTGCCTTTGACCGGGGAAGGTATGGCTACACCTTC. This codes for CAFDRGRYGYTF.

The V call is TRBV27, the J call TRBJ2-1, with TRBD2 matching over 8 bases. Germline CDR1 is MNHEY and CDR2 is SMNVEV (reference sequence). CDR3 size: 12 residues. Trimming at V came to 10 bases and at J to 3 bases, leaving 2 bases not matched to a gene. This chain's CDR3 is CATGLDYNEQFF. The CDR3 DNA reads TGTGCCACGGGACTAGACTACAATGAGCAGTTCTTC.

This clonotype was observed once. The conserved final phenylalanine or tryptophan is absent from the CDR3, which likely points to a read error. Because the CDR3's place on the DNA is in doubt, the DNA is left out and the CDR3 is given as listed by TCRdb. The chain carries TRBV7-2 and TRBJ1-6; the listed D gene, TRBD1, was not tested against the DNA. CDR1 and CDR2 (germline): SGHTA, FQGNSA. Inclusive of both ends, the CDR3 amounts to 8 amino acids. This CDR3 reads CASSLGAG.

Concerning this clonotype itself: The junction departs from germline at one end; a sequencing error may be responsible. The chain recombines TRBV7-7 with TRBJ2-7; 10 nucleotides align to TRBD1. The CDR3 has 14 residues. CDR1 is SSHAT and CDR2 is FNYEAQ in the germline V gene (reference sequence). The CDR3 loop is CASSIGTGDYEQYF. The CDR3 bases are TGTGCTAGCAGCATAGGGACAGGGGACTACGAGCAGTACTTC.

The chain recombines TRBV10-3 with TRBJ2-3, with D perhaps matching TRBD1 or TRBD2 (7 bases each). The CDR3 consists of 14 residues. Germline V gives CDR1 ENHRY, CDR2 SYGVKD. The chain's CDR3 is CRGRGAGAKNTQYF. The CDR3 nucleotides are TGTCGCGGCAGGGGGGCGGGAGCCAAAAATACGCAGTATTTT.

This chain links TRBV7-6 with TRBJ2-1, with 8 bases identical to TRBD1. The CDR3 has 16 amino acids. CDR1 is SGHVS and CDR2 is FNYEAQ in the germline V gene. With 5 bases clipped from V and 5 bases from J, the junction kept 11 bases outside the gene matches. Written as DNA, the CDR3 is TGTGCCAGCAGCCCACGACAGGGGAGAGACCACAATGAGCAGTTCTTC. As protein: CASSPRQGRDHNEQFF.

CDR3 bases: TGTGCCAGCAGTGAGTTCGGGGAGCTGTTTTTT. It yields the protein CASSEFGELFF. V is TRBV6-1 and J is TRBJ2-2; D gene ambiguous. The CDR3 contains 11 residues. V lost 3 bases and J 7 bases, leaving 3 bases between the germline ends. The germline CDR1 and CDR2 sequences are MNHNS and SASEGT.

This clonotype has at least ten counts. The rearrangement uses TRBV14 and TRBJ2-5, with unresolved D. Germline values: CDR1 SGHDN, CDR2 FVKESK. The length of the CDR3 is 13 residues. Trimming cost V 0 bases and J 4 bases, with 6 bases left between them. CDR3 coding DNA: TGTGCCAGCAGCCAAGATTTTCGAGAGACCCAGTACTTC. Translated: CASSQDFRETQYF. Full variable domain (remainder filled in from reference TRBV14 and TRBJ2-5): EAGVTQFPSHSVIEKGQTVTLRCDPISGHDNLYWYRRVMGKEIKFLLHFVKESKQDESGMPNNRFLAERTGGTYSTLKVQPAELEDSGVYFCASSQDFRETQYFGPGTRLLVL.

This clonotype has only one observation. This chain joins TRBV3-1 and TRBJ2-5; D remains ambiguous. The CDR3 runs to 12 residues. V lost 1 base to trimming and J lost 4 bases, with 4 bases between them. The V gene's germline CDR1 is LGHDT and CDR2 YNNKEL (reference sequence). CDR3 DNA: TGTGCCAGCAGCCAAGGGGGAGAGACCCAGTACTTC. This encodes CASSQGGETQYF.

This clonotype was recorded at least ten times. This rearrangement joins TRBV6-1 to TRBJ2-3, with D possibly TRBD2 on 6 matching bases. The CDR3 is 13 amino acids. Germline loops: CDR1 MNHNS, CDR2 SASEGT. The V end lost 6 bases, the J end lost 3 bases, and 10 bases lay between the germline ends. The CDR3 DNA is TGTGCCAGCAGCCGGGGAGGTACAGATACGCAGTATTTT. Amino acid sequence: CASSRGGTDTQYF.

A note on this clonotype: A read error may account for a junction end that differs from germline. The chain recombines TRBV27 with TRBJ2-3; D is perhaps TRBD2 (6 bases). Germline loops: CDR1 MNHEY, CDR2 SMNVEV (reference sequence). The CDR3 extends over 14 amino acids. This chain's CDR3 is CRGWGVGVKNTQYF. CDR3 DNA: TGCCGCGGCTGGGGGGTGGGGGTCAAAAACACTCAGTATTTC.

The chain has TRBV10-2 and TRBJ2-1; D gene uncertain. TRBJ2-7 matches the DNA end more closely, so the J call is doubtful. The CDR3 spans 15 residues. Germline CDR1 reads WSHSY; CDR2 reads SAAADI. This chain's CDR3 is CASSEATATSYEQYF. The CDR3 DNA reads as TGCGCCAGCAGCGAGGCTACGGCCACGTCCTACGAGCAGTACTTC.

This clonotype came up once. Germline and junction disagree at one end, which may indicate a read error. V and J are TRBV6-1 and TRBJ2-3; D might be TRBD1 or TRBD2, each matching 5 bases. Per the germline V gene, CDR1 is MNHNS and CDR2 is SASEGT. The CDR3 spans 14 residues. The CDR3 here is CASSGAGDTDTQYF. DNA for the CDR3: TGTGCGAGCAGTGGGGCCGGGGACACAGATACGCAGTATTTT.

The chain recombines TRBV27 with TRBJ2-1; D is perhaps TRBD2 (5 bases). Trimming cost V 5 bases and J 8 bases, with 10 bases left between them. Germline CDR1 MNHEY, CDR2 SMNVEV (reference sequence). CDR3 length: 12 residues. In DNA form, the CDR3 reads TGTGCCAGCAGTCGGGGTGCGCATGAGCAGTTCTTC. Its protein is CASSRGAHEQFF.

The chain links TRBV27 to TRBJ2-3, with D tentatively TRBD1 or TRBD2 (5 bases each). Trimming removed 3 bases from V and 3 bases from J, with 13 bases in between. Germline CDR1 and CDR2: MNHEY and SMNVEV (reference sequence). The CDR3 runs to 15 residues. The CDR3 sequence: CASSLRAPGTDTQYF. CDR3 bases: TGTGCCAGCAGTTTGCGGGCGCCAGGGACAGATACGCAGTATTTT.

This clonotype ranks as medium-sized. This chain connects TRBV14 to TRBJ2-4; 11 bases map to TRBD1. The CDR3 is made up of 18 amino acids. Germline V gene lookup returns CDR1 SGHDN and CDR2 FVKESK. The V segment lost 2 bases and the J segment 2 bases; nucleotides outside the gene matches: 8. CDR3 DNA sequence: TGTGCCAGCAGCCAAACCCGGGACAGGGGGTTTTCCAAAAACATTCAGTACTTC. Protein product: CASSQTRDRGFSKNIQYF.